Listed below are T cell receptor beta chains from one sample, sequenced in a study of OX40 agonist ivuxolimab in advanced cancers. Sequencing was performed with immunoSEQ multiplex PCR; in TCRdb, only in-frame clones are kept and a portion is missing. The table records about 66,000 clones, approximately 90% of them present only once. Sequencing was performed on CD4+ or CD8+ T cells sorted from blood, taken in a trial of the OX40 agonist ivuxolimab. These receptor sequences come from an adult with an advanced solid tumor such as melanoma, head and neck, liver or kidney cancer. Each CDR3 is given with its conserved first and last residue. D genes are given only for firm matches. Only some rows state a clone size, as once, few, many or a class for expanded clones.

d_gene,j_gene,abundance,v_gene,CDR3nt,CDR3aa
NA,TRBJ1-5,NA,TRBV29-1,TGCAGCGTTGTGAAAGGGGTAAATGAGCCCCAGCATTTT,CSVVKGVNEPQHF
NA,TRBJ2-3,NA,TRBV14,TGTGCCAGCAGCCACCGAATGCTCACAGATACGCAGTATTTT,CASSHRMLTDTQYF
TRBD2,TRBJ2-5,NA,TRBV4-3,TGCGCCAGCAGCCAAGGACTAGCCGGGGGGACCCAGTACTTC,CASSQGLAGGTQYF
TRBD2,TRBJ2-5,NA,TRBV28,TGTGCCAGCAGCCCCGGGGGGGGGTCCCAAGAGACCCAGTACTTC,CASSPGGGSQETQYF
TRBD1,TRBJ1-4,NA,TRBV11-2,TGTGCCAGCAGCGGGGACAGGACCGAAAAACTGTTTTTT,CASSGDRTEKLFF
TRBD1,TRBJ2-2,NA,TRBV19,TGTGCCAGTAGTATAGCGGCAGGGGGCAGAACCGGGGAGCTGTTTTTT,CASSIAAGGRTGELFF
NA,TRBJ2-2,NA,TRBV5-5,TGTGCCAGCAGAATTGACGGATCCACCGGGGAGCTGTTTTTT,CASRIDGSTGELFF
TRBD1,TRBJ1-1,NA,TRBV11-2,TGTGCCAGCAGCCAGAGACAGGGAGGAGTCACTGAAGCTTTCTTT,CASSQRQGGVTEAFF
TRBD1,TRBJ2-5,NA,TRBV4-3,TGCGCCAGCAGCCAAGAGCCGGGACAGGGGTCAGAGACCCAGTACTTC,CASSQEPGQGSETQYF
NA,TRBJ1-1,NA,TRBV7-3,TGTGCCAGCAGCCGAGGGAGGAACACTGAAGCTTTCTTT,CASSRGRNTEAFF
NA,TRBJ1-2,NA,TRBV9,TGTGCCAGCAGCCCTCCCAACATCTATGGCTACACCTTC,CASSPPNIYGYTF
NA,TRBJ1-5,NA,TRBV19,TGTGCCAGTACGCTAACCTGGACCGGGGGGAATCAGCCCCAGCATTTT,CASTLTWTGGNQPQHF
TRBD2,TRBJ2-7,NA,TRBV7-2,TGTGCCAGCAGTTTTACTAGCGGGGGAACGGGAGAGCAGTACTTC,CASSFTSGGTGEQYF
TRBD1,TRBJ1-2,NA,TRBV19,TGTGCCAGTAGTTGGACAGGGATTAACTATGGCTACACCTTC,CASSWTGINYGYTF
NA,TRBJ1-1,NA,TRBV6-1,TGTGCCAGCAGCGCAGAAAGTCGGAGGTCCACTGAAGCTTTCTTT,CASSAESRRSTEAFF
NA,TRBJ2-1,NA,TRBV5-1,TGCGCCAGCAGCTTGATGGACTCGAACTTCTACAATGAGCAGTTCTTC,CASSLMDSNFYNEQFF
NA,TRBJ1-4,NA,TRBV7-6,TGTGCCAGCAGCTTAGAGACGGCCTTTAATGAAAAACTGTTTTTT,CASSLETAFNEKLFF
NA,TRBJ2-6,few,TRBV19,TGTGCCAGTAGTATAGGTTGGGGGGTAGCTGGGGCCAACGTCCTGACTTTC,CASSIGWGVAGANVLTF
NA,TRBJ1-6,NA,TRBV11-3,TGTGCCAGCAGCTTTGGTAATTCACCCCTCCACTTT,CASSFGNSPLHF
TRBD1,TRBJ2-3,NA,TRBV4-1,TGCGCCAGCAGCTTTGACAGGGATCTGTATACGCAGTATTTT,CASSFDRDLYTQYF
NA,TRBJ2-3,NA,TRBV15,TGTGCCACCAGCAGATCGGACCCCAGGGGCTCTAGCACAGATACGCAGTATTTT,CATSRSDPRGSSTDTQYF
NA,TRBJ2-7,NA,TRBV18,TGTGCCAGCTCACCACCAGGGGGTCGCGAGCAGTACTTC,CASSPPGGREQYF
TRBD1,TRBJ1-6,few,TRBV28,TGTGCCAGCTGCGGGACAGGATTTGCCTCCTATAATTCACCCCTCCACTTT,CASCGTGFASYNSPLHF
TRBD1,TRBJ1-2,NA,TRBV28,TGTGCCAGCAGTCGGTCCGGGACAGGGTATGGCTACACCTTC,CASSRSGTGYGYTF
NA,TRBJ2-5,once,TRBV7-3,TGTGCCAGCAGCTTAACAGGGGTGGGCCAAGAGACCCAGTACTTC,CASSLTGVGQETQYF
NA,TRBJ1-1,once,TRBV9,TGTGCCAGCAGCGTACACCAGGTGAACACTGAAGCTTTCTTT,CASSVHQVNTEAFF
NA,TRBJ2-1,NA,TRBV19,TGTGCCAGTAGTATAAAGGGTCCTACCTCCTACAATGAGCAGTTCTTC,CASSIKGPTSYNEQFF
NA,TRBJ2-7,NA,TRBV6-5,TGTGCCAGCAGTTACACCGGGACGTACGAGCAGTACTTC,CASSYTGTYEQYF
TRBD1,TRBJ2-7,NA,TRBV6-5,TGTGCCAGCAGTCCCGGACAGGCTCGATACGAGCAGTACTTC,CASSPGQARYEQYF
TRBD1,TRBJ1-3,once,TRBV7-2,TGTGCCAGCAGTTTGCAGGGGGCCCGGAACACCATATATTTT,CASSLQGARNTIYF
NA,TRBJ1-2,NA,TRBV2,TGTGCCAGCAAGGACAACATCTATGGCTACACCTTC,CASKDNIYGYTF
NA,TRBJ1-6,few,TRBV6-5,TGTGCCAGCAGTTACGGGGATAATTCACCCCTCCACTTT,CASSYGDNSPLHF
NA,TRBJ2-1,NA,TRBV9,TGTGCCAGCAGCGTAGCTGGATCGGGGCAGTTCTTC,CASSVAGSGQFF
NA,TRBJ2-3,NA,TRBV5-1,TGCGCCAGCAGCCAGGGTGAGGTGAATACGCAGTATTTT,CASSQGEVNTQYF
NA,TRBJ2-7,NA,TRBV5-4,TGTGCCAGCAGCTCCCTTAATGCCTACGAGCAGTACTTC,CASSSLNAYEQYF
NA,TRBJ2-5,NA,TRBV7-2,TGTGCCAGCAGCTTAACCATCGGGGCGCAAGAGACCCAGTACTTC,CASSLTIGAQETQYF
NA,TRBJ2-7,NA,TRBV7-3,TGTGCCAGCAGCTCGAGCCTTCGGGGGAGCGCCGCATCCTACGAGCAGTACTTC,CASSSSLRGSAASYEQYF
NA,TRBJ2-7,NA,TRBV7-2,TGTGCCAGCAGCTCCAGACGGTCCCCTTCCGAGCAGTACTTC,CASSSRRSPSEQYF
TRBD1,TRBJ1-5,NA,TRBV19,TGTGCCAGTCTCCACTCCGACAGGGAAGGTCAGCCCCAGCATTTT,CASLHSDREGQPQHF
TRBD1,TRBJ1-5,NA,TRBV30,TGTGCCTGGAGTGTAACAGGGACAGAGCCCCAGCATTTT,CAWSVTGTEPQHF
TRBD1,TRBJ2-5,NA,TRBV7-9,TGTGCCAGCAGCTTAGTTGCAGGGGGCGTAGAGACCCAGTACTTC,CASSLVAGGVETQYF
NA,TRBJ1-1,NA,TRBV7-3,TGTGCCAGCAGCCGAGAACAGAACACTGAAGCTTTCTTT,CASSREQNTEAFF
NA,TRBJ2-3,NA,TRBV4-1,TGCGCCAGCAGCCAAGGTCGACTCGTCGCAGATACGCAGTATTTT,CASSQGRLVADTQYF
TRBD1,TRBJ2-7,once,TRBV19,TGTGCCAGTGGGCCTCAGGGGGCTTACGAGCAGTACTTC,CASGPQGAYEQYF
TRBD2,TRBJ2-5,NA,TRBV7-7,TGTGCCAGCAGCTTAGGGGGACTAGCGTTACAAGAGACCCAGTACTTC,CASSLGGLALQETQYF
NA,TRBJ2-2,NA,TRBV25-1,TGTGCCAGCAGTGAATCGGTAGGGACCGGGGAGCTGTTTTTT,CASSESVGTGELFF